These 4 T cell receptor beta chains were sequenced from one sample in a study of graft-versus-host responses after intestinal transplantation. The data were produced by immunoSEQ multiplex PCR, yet TCRdb's version contains in-frame clones alone and is incomplete. The sample lists some 9,800 clones, around nine tenths occurring once. The starting material was PBMCs, obtained around 47 days after intestinal transplant. The source of these receptors is a human patient who received an intestinal transplant, so some T cells may come from the graft donor.

V is TRBV7-3 and J is TRBJ2-2; 11 bases are a match to TRBD2. V lost 2 bases to trimming and J lost 1 base; unmatched junction nucleotides: 0. This CDR3 has 16 amino acids. Per the germline V gene, CDR1 is SGHTA and CDR2 is FQGTGA. The CDR3 DNA reads as TGTGCCAGCAGCTTACTAGCGGGAGGGAACACCGGGGAGCTGTTTTTT. Translated: CASSLLAGGNTGELFF.

The V call is TRBV18, the J call TRBJ2-5, with 12 bases fitting TRBD2. Germline V gene sequence: CDR1 KGHSH, CDR2 LQKENI. After removal of 5 bases from V and 4 bases from J, the junction contained 11 bases not matched to a gene. CDR3 length: 17 amino acids. The CDR3 is CASSTTSGSSGGETQYF. The CDR3 DNA reads TGTGCCAGCTCAACGACTAGCGGGAGTTCGGGTGGAGAGACCCAGTACTTC.

The chain couples TRBV9 to TRBJ2-3, with a tentative D call TRBD1 (7 bases). This CDR3 region has 16 residues. V was trimmed by 0 bases and J by 5 bases, leaving 16 bases between them. Germline V gives CDR1 SGDLS, CDR2 YYNGEE. The CDR3 DNA is TGTGCCAGCAGCGTAGCTCCAGGGGGGAGAGGAGATACGCAGTATTTT. Translation gives CASSVAPGGRGDTQYF. Combining the CDR3 with reference TRBV9 and TRBJ2-3 gives the whole variable domain DSGVTQTPKHLITATGQRVTLRCSPRSGDLSVYWYQQSLDQGLQFLIQYYNGEERAKGNILERFSAQQFPDLHSELNLSSLELGDSALYFCASSVAPGGRGDTQYFGPGTRLTVL.

This chain uses TRBV7-9 with TRBJ2-3, with 10 bases lining up with TRBD2. Germline CDR1 SEHNR, CDR2 FQNEAQ (reference sequence). The V segment lost 2 bases and the J segment 8 bases; nucleotides outside the gene matches: 7. The CDR3 length is 15 residues. DNA of the CDR3: TGTGCCAGCAGCTTATATGCTAGCGGGAGCTTTACGCAGTATTTT. This sequence encodes CASSLYASGSFTQYF.